This T cell receptor (beta chain) was obtained from a study of T cells in Graves' hyperthyroidism and ophthalmopathy. Study results and caveats: Separation of ophthalmopathy from stable hyperthyroidism was achieved by a 13 V-J model.

Concerning this clonotype: Its specificity is not known.

Germline lookup yields CDR1 MNHEY and CDR2 SVGEGT. This CDR3 has 13 residues. Trimming cost V 8 bases and J 5 bases; bases outside gene matches: 6. What was amplified from RNA transcripts were TCR beta CDR3 regions. An initial round of RT-PCR targeting the TCR CDR3 relied on the HTBI primer set. In TCRdb, the multiplex PCR reads were re-called with MiXCR into one record per CDR3 protein. Of 600,000 to 750,000 distinct CDR3 sequences listed, about 18% are singletons. Patients having uncontrolled infection, another autoimmune disease, pregnancy or lactation were not included. Sequenced sample: blood. The TCR originated in a man aged 50 to 59 with Graves' hyperthyroidism. The rearrangement links TRBV6-2 or TRBV6-3 to TRBJ2-5; 9 bases map to TRBD2. This CDR3 reads CASLAGNWETQYF. The CDR3 nucleotides read TGTGCCAGCCTAGCGGGAAATTGGGAGACCCAGTACTTC.